This entry features one T cell receptor beta chain sequence. These data are taken from a study of patients and donors after allogeneic stem cell transplantation. TCRdb itself ran the RT-PCR reads through MiXCR, one entry per CDR3 protein. The table records about 90,000 distinct CDR3 sequences, around 49% of them present only once. Trimming stripped 3 bases from V and 2 bases from J, with 17 bases between. The germline V gene encodes CDR1 LGHNA and CDR2 YSLEER. This CDR3 is built from 17 residues. The gene calls are TRBV4-3 and TRBJ1-3, with unresolved D. Sequencing was carried out using blood, either unsorted or a sorted T cell fraction (not recorded which). The source is a human donor who was either an allogeneic HSCT recipient or a stem cell or donor lymphocyte infusion donor (not recorded which). It is not recorded whose cells these are; they may come from a transplant donor. As DNA, the CDR3 is TGCGCCAGCAGCCATCACGGGCCCCATGAGGCTGGAAACACCATATATTTT. Translation: CASSHHGPHEAGNTIYF.